One sample yielded the 6 T cell receptor beta chains listed below, sequenced in a study of blood T cell repertoires in COVID-19. Libraries were prepared by immunoSEQ multiplex PCR; TCRdb keeps only in-frame clonotypes and omits some of them. This table holds 140,000 to 150,000 clones, about 82% found once. The source material was peripheral blood. Receptors originate from a woman aged 40 to 55 with active or convalescent COVID-19.

This chain joins TRBV15 and TRBJ2-7; 8 positions agree with TRBD1. Germline loops: CDR1 LNHNV, CDR2 YYDKDF (reference sequence). The V segment lost 0 bases and the J segment 1 base; nucleotides outside the gene matches: 2. The CDR3 sequence is 15 residues long. CDR3 region: CATSREQGASYEQYF. The DNA for the CDR3 is TGTGCCACCAGCAGAGAGCAGGGGGCTTCCTACGAGCAGTACTTC.

The V call is TRBV2, the J call TRBJ1-1, with a possible D match to TRBD1 (6 bases). CDR3 length equals 15 residues. Germline V lookup: CDR1 SNHLY, CDR2 FYNNEI. The V and J ends lost 8 bases and 4 bases respectively, with 20 bases between them. The CDR3 region has the DNA TGTGCCAGCGAACGATTACTCCAAGGGGGCACTGAAGCTTTCTTT. It translates to CASERLLQGGTEAFF.

This chain connects TRBV5-5 to TRBJ1-1, with 7 bases identical to TRBD1. The CDR3 covers 14 residues. Germline assignment: CDR1 SGHKS and CDR2 YYEKEE (reference sequence). Trimming at V came to 0 bases and at J to 4 bases, leaving 3 bases not matched to a gene. CDR3 loop: CASSLVQGLTEAFF. CDR3 nucleotides: TGTGCCAGCAGCTTGGTACAGGGGCTCACTGAAGCTTTCTTT.

V and J are TRBV10-3 and TRBJ2-3; D might be TRBD2 (5 bases). The germline V gene encodes CDR1 ENHRY and CDR2 SYGVKD. Deletions cut 6 bases from V and 0 bases from J, with 13 bases between. This CDR3 spans 15 amino acids. Written as DNA, the CDR3 is TGTGCCATCAGGGGGAGAGGGATTAGCACAGATACGCAGTATTTT. Its translation is CAIRGRGISTDTQYF.

This chain joins TRBV25-1 and TRBJ2-6, with D possibly TRBD1 on 5 matching bases. Trimming stripped 4 bases from V and 0 bases from J, with 7 bases between. CDR3 length: 15 residues. In germline, CDR1 is MGHDK, CDR2 SYGVNS. CDR3 region: CASSVRDSGANVLTF. CDR3 coding DNA: TGTGCCAGCAGTGTCAGGGACTCTGGGGCCAACGTCCTGACTTTC.

The chain links TRBV2 to TRBJ2-6; D is perhaps TRBD1 (6 bases). CDR1 SNHLY and CDR2 FYNNEI come from the germline V gene. The CDR3 has 16 residues. V lost 6 bases to trimming and J lost 4 bases, with 16 bases between them. CDR3 in DNA: TGTGCCAGCAGATGGTCCAGGGGAGCAGGGGCCAACGTCCTGACTTTC. It yields the protein CASRWSRGAGANVLTF.